One and the same sample provided the 27 T cell receptor beta chains below, sequenced in a study of T cells after yellow fever vaccination (dated by TCRdb to about 2019). What this sample's treatment or condition label stands for: live attenuated yellow fever vaccine strain. Libraries were made using 5' RACE. Sequencing relied on an Illumina NovaSeq 6000. The public reads were run again by TCRdb, first through fastp at Q25 and then through MiXCR, and only productive beta chains were kept. Each entry is one CDR3 protein sequence, shown with its most common DNA and genes. The sample records some 240,000 distinct CDR3 sequences, roughly 5.6% of which are singletons. The top ten constitute about 3.5% of the sample. Sequenced material: CD4+ T cells sorted from PBMCs, taken on the day of the yellow fever booster vaccination. The receptors were gathered from a man between 18 and 29 years old who received the YFV17D yellow fever vaccine.

This clonotype has only a few counts. V gene TRBV6-2 or TRBV6-3 combines with J gene TRBJ2-3; 9 positions agree with TRBD1. Germline loops: CDR1 MNHEY, CDR2 SVGEGT. CDR3 size: 15 residues. The junction had 7 bases not matched to a gene; V was cut back by 6 bases and J by 3 bases. The CDR3 is CASSWDREYTDTQYF. CDR3 nucleotide sequence: TGTGCCAGCAGCTGGGACAGGGAGTATACAGATACGCAGTATTTT.

This clonotype was seen only a few times. The chain uses TRBV6-2 or TRBV6-3 and TRBJ2-1, with D uncertain. Germline V gene sequence: CDR1 MNHEY, CDR2 SVGEGT. The germline V and J ends were trimmed by 1 base and 1 base, with 5 bases remaining between them. CDR3 length equals 14 residues. CDR3 sequence: CASSYLGSYNEQFF. CDR3 nucleotides: TGTGCCAGCAGTTACTTGGGTTCCTACAATGAGCAGTTCTTC.

The V call is TRBV11-3, the J call TRBJ2-1; D remains unclear. The V gene's germline CDR1 is SGHNT and CDR2 YENEEA. The length of the CDR3 is 14 residues. V dropped 1 base and J dropped 4 bases, with 8 bases sitting between them. CDR3 nucleotides: TGTGCCAGCAGCTTAGGAGAGGAGTACAATGAGCAGTTCTTC. Its protein product is CASSLGEEYNEQFF.

This clonotype was picked up a small number of times. The chain has TRBV5-5 and TRBJ1-2, with TRBD1 as a possible D gene (6 bases). Germline V CDR1 and CDR2: SGHKS, YYEKEE (reference sequence). The CDR3 has 16 residues. V lost 0 bases and J 5 bases, leaving 17 bases between the germline ends. Here the CDR3 reads CASSLATGMGLYGYTF. The DNA of the CDR3 is TGTGCCAGCAGCTTGGCGACAGGCATGGGCCTATATGGCTACACCTTC.

This clonotype was seen at least ten times. The chain couples TRBV20-1 to TRBJ2-7; TRBD2 matches at 8 bases. Germline CDR1 is DFQATT and CDR2 is SNEGSKA (reference sequence). The CDR3 is made up of 12 amino acids. V trimming: 2 bases; J trimming: 6 bases; junction bases outside the gene matches: 3. CDR3 coding DNA: TGCAGTGCTAGACCGGGGGGGCCCGAGCAGTACTTC. Protein product: CSARPGGPEQYF.

This clonotype has just a few counts. The J gene is TRBJ1-6, the V gene TRBV9; D not resolved. This CDR3 has 15 amino acids. The V end was cut by 4 bases, the J end by 6 bases, with 14 bases between. The V gene's germline CDR1 is SGDLS and CDR2 YYNGEE. CDR3 residues: CASSPRGDSNSPLHF. CDR3 DNA sequence: TGTGCCAGCAGCCCCCGGGGAGATAGTAATTCACCCCTCCACTTT.

This clonotype was seen a handful of times. The gene calls are TRBV7-9 and TRBJ1-6; no firm D call. CDR1 and CDR2 (germline): SEHNR, FQNEAQ (reference sequence). The CDR3 runs to 12 residues. V was clipped by 8 bases and J by 10 bases, with 12 bases between them. CDR3 protein: CASDTVMSPLHF. For the CDR3, the DNA is TGTGCCAGCGACACTGTTATGTCACCCCTCCACTTT.

This clonotype was counted a few times. The chain joins TRBV5-8 to TRBJ1-1, with D maybe TRBD1 (6 bases). Germline loops: CDR1 SGHTS, CDR2 YDEGEE. This CDR3 is built from 19 residues. With 3 bases removed from V and 0 bases from J, the gap between germline ends came to 24 bases. The CDR3 DNA reads as TGTGCCAGCAGCTCCGAAATCTTTACAGGGTTAGCAATGAACACTGAAGCTTTCTTT. Translated: CASSSEIFTGLAMNTEAFF. The full variable domain, its missing parts supplied by reference TRBV5-8 and TRBJ1-1, is EAGVTQSPTHLIKTRGQQATLRCSPISGHTSVYWYQQALGLGLQFLLWYDEGEERNRGNFPPRFSGRQFPNYSSELNVNALELEDSALYLCASSSEIFTGLAMNTEAFFGQGTRLTVV.

This clonotype has more than one count but fewer than ten. V is TRBV7-2 and J is TRBJ1-3; D gene uncertain. Trimming shortened V by 3 bases and J by 0 bases, and 9 bases separated the two germline ends. The germline gives CDR1 SGHTA, CDR2 FQGNSA. The CDR3 loop spans 15 amino acids. CDR3 sequence (DNA): TGTGCCAGCAGCTTGGAGGGAGGCTCTGGAAACACCATATATTTT. Residues: CASSLEGGSGNTIYF.

CDR3 residues: CASSLEVTGNTIYF. DNA for the CDR3: TGTGCCAGCAGCCTAGAGGTCACTGGAAACACCATATATTTT. The chain recombines TRBV9 with TRBJ1-3; D gene unclear. In germline, CDR1 is SGDLS, CDR2 YYNGEE. This CDR3 comprises 14 residues. Trimming cost V 4 bases and J 2 bases, with 10 bases left between them.

The chain is built from TRBV20-1 and TRBJ1-2; 8 bases agree with TRBD1. Trimming cost V 6 bases and J 0 bases; bases outside gene matches: 9. The CDR3 consists of 15 residues. CDR1 DFQATT and CDR2 SNEGSKA come from the germline V gene (reference sequence). The DNA of the CDR3 is TGCAGTGCACTCGATGGACAGGGCTCTAACTATGGCTACACCTTC. It encodes CSALDGQGSNYGYTF.

This clonotype was counted a few times. The V call is TRBV6-2 or TRBV6-3, the J call TRBJ2-2, with D unresolved. The CDR3 has 14 residues. Germline V gene lookup returns CDR1 MNHEY and CDR2 SVGEGT. The V end was cut by 7 bases, the J end by 5 bases, with 14 bases between. In DNA, the CDR3 is TGTGCCAGCACCCTCATCTGGGGAACCGGGGAGCTGTTTTTT. Protein product: CASTLIWGTGELFF.

This clonotype has only a few counts. J is TRBJ2-3 and V is TRBV5-1; a possible D gene is TRBD2 (5 bases). The CDR3 covers 15 residues. V dropped 4 bases and J dropped 2 bases, with 14 bases sitting between them. CDR1 and CDR2 (germline): SGHRS, YFSETQ. This CDR3 reads CASSILVPSTDTQYF. DNA for the CDR3: TGCGCCAGCAGCATACTAGTCCCATCCACAGATACGCAGTATTTT.

The J gene is TRBJ2-1, the V gene TRBV4-1; 8 bases map to TRBD2. The CDR3 runs 19 residues. Per germline, CDR1 MGHRA and CDR2 YSYEKL. Germline trimming cut 0 bases from V and 7 bases from J; bases unmatched to any gene: 17. The CDR3 DNA is TGCGCCAGCAGCCAAGAGGGATTTGGATGGCGGGGGGCGGGGAATGAGCAGTTCTTC. Translation: CASSQEGFGWRGAGNEQFF.

This clonotype was counted many times. V gene TRBV9 combines with J gene TRBJ1-1, with 7 bases aligning to TRBD1. V shed 4 bases, J shed 1 base, and the junction held 7 bases outside the gene matches. The germline V gene encodes CDR1 SGDLS and CDR2 YYNGEE. CDR3 length equals 15 residues. The CDR3 DNA sequence: TGTGCCAGCAGCCCCAGGGGGACGGAGAACACTGAAGCTTTCTTT. It is translated as CASSPRGTENTEAFF.

This clonotype was observed a handful of times. The genes are TRBV7-2 and TRBJ1-5, with D perhaps matching TRBD1 (5 bases). Trimming took off 0 bases at V and 6 bases at J, with 15 bases between the two ends. This CDR3 region has 16 residues. Germline CDR1 reads SGHTA; CDR2 reads FQGNSA. CDR3 coding DNA: TGTGCCAGCAGCTTAGCCGGGACGGGGTCTATTCAGCCCCAGCATTTT. It is translated as CASSLAGTGSIQPQHF.

This clonotype was counted many times. This chain joins TRBV5-1 and TRBJ1-1; 7 nucleotides match TRBD1. The length of the CDR3 is 14 residues. The ends lost 3 bases at V and 1 base at J; junction bases unmatched: 3. From germline, CDR1 is SGHRS and CDR2 YFSETQ. DNA for the CDR3: TGCGCCAGCAGCTGGAGACAGGGGAACACTGAAGCTTTCTTT. Protein: CASSWRQGNTEAFF.

In this sample, this clonotype turned up a few times. V usage is TRBV3-1 and J usage is TRBJ1-2; 8 bases fit TRBD1. The germline V gene has CDR1 LGHDT and CDR2 YNNKEL (reference sequence). The CDR3 has 16 amino acids. After removal of 1 base from V and 8 bases from J, the junction contained 12 bases not matched to a gene. The CDR3 DNA follows: TGTGCCAGCAGCCAAGGCTTGGCAGGGGGCATTAAGGGCTACACCTTC. Translation gives CASSQGLAGGIKGYTF.

The chain carries TRBV20-1 and TRBJ2-1; 9 bases are shared with TRBD1. With V trimmed by 5 bases and J by 5 bases, 4 bases remained unmatched. CDR1 and CDR2 (germline): DFQATT, SNEGSKA (reference sequence). The CDR3 spans 13 residues. The DNA of the CDR3 is TGCAGTGCTCCACGGACAGGGGACAATGAGCAGTTCTTC. It is translated as CSAPRTGDNEQFF.

V usage is TRBV7-6 and J usage is TRBJ2-3; D unresolved. The CDR3 sequence is 13 residues long. Trimming removed 5 bases at V and 3 bases at J, with 9 bases between. CDR1 is SGHVS, CDR2 FNYEAQ, per germline. In nucleotides, the CDR3 is TGTGCCAGCAGCCAATACGTGACAGATACGCAGTATTTT. Protein product: CASSQYVTDTQYF.

This sequence joins TRBV7-2 and TRBJ2-3; D unresolved. Germline assignment: CDR1 SGHTA and CDR2 FQGNSA. Trimming stripped 1 base from V and 2 bases from J, with 10 bases between. The CDR3 covers 15 residues. CDR3 amino acids: CASSLGAPPTDTQYF. In DNA form, the CDR3 reads TGTGCCAGCAGCTTAGGCGCCCCTCCCACAGATACGCAGTATTTT.

The chain recombines TRBV30 with TRBJ2-7; D call uncertain. The V gene's germline CDR1 is GTSNPN and CDR2 SVGIG (reference sequence). Trimming took off 3 bases at V and 4 bases at J, with 7 bases between the two ends. CDR3 length equals 11 residues. The DNA for the CDR3 is TGTGCCTGGAGCTTGGGGTACGAGCAGTACTTC. Protein product: CAWSLGYEQYF.

CDR3 coding DNA: TGTGCCAGCAGCCAAGTCGGGGCTAGCTTCGAGCAGTACTTC. Translated, it gives CASSQVGASFEQYF. The chain links TRBV3-1 to TRBJ2-7; D possibly uses TRBD1 or TRBD2 (5 bases each). CDR1 is LGHDT and CDR2 is YNNKEL in the germline V gene (reference sequence). Trimming shortened V by 1 base and J by 6 bases, and 13 bases separated the two germline ends. This CDR3 has 14 amino acids.

This clonotype has only a few counts. This chain uses TRBV20-1 with TRBJ2-7; 10 bases fit TRBD2. Per germline, CDR1 DFQATT and CDR2 SNEGSKA (reference sequence). CDR3 length equals 14 residues. V dropped 6 bases and J dropped 4; count of bases not matched to a gene: 9. In nucleotides, the CDR3 is TGCAGTGCCCGGAGACTAGCGGGCGCGTACGAGCAGTACGTC. It specifies CSARRLAGAYEQYV.

This clonotype was found many times. The chain couples TRBV5-8 to TRBJ1-2, with 8 bases lining up with TRBD1. The CDR3 extends over 15 amino acids. J lost 2 bases, V lost 3 bases, and 6 bases had no gene match. Germline values: CDR1 SGHTS, CDR2 YDEGEE. CDR3 region: CASSWGDRPNYGYTF. As DNA, the CDR3 is TGTGCCAGCAGCTGGGGGGACAGGCCAAACTATGGCTACACCTTC.

There are many counts of this clonotype. The genes are TRBV24-1 and TRBJ1-2, with D possibly matching TRBD1 (6 bases). CDR1 and CDR2 (germline): KGHDR, SFDVKD. V was shortened by 6 bases and J by 8 bases, with 18 bases between the two germline ends. This CDR3 is 14 amino acids long. The CDR3 spells CATSLSGGEGGYTF. The CDR3 DNA is TGTGCCACCAGTCTGTCCGGGGGCGAGGGCGGCTACACCTTC.

At least ten counts were recorded for this clonotype. The V and J genes are TRBV5-1 and TRBJ2-3, with 8 bases identical to TRBD2. The germline V gene encodes CDR1 SGHRS and CDR2 YFSETQ. The J segment lost 6 bases and the V segment lost 3 bases, leaving 6 bases of the junction unmatched. There are 14 residues in the CDR3. CDR3 DNA: TGCGCCAGCAGCTCTCTCATAGCGGGGGATACGCAGTATTTT. Translating it yields CASSSLIAGDTQYF. Full variable domain (rest looked up from reference TRBV5-1 and TRBJ2-3): KAGVTQTPRYLIKTRGQQVTLSCSPISGHRSVSWYQQTPGQGLQFLFEYFSETQRNKGNFPGRFSGRQFSNSRSEMNVSTLELGDSALYLCASSSLIAGDTQYFGPGTRLTVL.